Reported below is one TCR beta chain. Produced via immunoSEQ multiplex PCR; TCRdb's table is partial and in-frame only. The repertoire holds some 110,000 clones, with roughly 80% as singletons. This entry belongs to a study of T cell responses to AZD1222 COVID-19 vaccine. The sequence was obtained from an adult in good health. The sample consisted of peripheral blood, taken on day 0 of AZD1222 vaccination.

The CDR3 protein is CASSTTGTGLLFF. DNA for the CDR3: TGTGCCAGTAGTACGACAGGGACGGGGCTGCTGTTTTTT. The chain joins TRBV19 to TRBJ2-2; 7 bases align to TRBD1. The CDR3 consists of 13 residues. J gave up 13 bases and V 4 bases, and 9 bases lay outside the gene matches. The germline V gene has CDR1 LNHDA and CDR2 SQIVND (reference sequence). The variable domain in full, with the rest retrieved from reference TRBV19 and TRBJ2-2, is DGGITQSPKYLFRKEGQNVTLSCEQNLNHDAMYWYRQDPGQGLRLIYYSQIVNDFQKGDIAEGYSVSREKKESFPLTVTSAQKNPTAFYLCASSTTGTGLLFFGEGSRLTVL.